The 27 T cell receptor beta chains below come from one sample, sequenced in a study of CD8+CD57+ T cells in acquired aplastic anemia. Patients included in sequencing had previously demonstrated CD8+CD57+ cell expansion by flow cytometry. TCR beta VDJ and CDR3 were profiled, and genomic DNA was the template. In TCRdb, the reads were re-called with MiXCR into one record per CDR3 protein. The sample yields approximately 250,000 distinct CDR3 sequences, 65% to 90% seen once. Sequencing was carried out using sorted CD4+, CD8+, or CD8+CD57+ T cells (not recorded which) from PBMCs. These receptor sequences come from a human donor with aplastic anemia.

This clonotype was seen just once. The V gene is TRBV6-1, the J gene TRBJ1-5, with D uncertain. The CDR3 is 13 residues long. The V gene's germline CDR1 is MNHNS and CDR2 SASEGT. The V end lost 6 bases, the J end lost 6 bases, and 12 bases lay between the germline ends. The CDR3 loop reads CASSPGPGQPQHF. For the CDR3, the DNA is TGTGCCAGCAGCCCCGGCCCGGGTCAGCCCCAGCATTTT.

Regarding this clonotype: At one end, the junction sequence differs from germline, possibly due to a read error. The chain employs TRBV20-1 and TRBJ2-6; perhaps D is TRBD1 or TRBD2 (5 bases each). The germline V gene has CDR1 DFQATT and CDR2 SNEGSKA (reference sequence). This CDR3 is 14 amino acids long. The CDR3 is CSASRWGRKNTEAF. Here the CDR3 DNA reads TGCAGTGCTAGTCGTTGGGGACGCAAGAACACTGAAGCTTTC.

The V and J genes are TRBV7-2 and TRBJ1-1; possibly TRBD1 for D (5 bases). CDR1 is SGHTA and CDR2 is FQGNSA in the germline V gene. With 2 bases removed from V and 1 base from J, the gap between germline ends came to 11 bases. The CDR3 is 15 amino acids. The CDR3 sequence is CASSLHRTGNTEAFF. The DNA of the CDR3 is TGTGCCAGCAGCTTACATAGAACAGGGAACACTGAAGCTTTCTTT.

V is TRBV9 and J is TRBJ2-3; D gene unclear. Germline values: CDR1 SGDLS, CDR2 YYNGEE. With 0 bases removed from V and 10 bases from J, the gap between germline ends came to 18 bases. This CDR3 comprises 15 residues. The CDR3 nucleotides are TGTGCCAGCAGCGTAGGGGCCTCGAGAAATCAGCCGCAGTATTTT. The encoded protein is CASSVGASRNQPQYF.

As for this clonotype: Because the CDR3 is missing its conserved closing phenylalanine or tryptophan, this is likely a read error. The limits of the CDR3 on the DNA are not certain, so only TCRdb's listed CDR3 is given. The chain is built from TRBV7-4 and TRBJ2-5; whether TRBD1, the table's D call, matches the DNA was not checked. CDR1 and CDR2 from the germline V gene are SGHVT and SQSDAQ. With termini counted, the CDR3 has 12 amino acids. The CDR3 here is CAILVGAETKAL.

V gene TRBV11-1 combines with J gene TRBJ2-5, with 7 bases matching TRBD1. This CDR3 is built from 15 residues. Germline CDR1 SGHAT, CDR2 FQDESV (reference sequence). V dropped 5 bases and J dropped 2; count of bases not matched to a gene: 8. In DNA form, the CDR3 reads TGTGCCAGCAGCGATCTAACAGGGGTACAAGAGACCCAGTACTTC. Protein product: CASSDLTGVQETQYF.

The gene calls are TRBV7-8 and TRBJ2-7; D is unresolved. The CDR3 has 18 amino acids. CDR1 and CDR2 from the germline V gene are SGHVS and FQNEAQ. Between the trimmed V and J ends, which lost 0 bases and 6 bases, there was a span of 24 bases. In DNA, the CDR3 is TGTGCCAGCAGCTTAGCTCCAGGTCGCACAGCGCATTATTTCGAGCAGTACGTC. Translation: CASSLAPGRTAHYFEQYV.

The rearrangement uses TRBV7-6 and TRBJ2-1; tentative D call: TRBD2 (7 bases). This CDR3 region has 16 residues. Germline values: CDR1 SGHVS, CDR2 FNYEAQ. The V gene lost 3 bases and the J gene lost 9 bases, with 21 bases spanning the gap. The CDR3 sequence is CASSFGGARGQSEQFF. The CDR3, as DNA: TGTGCCAGCAGCTTTGGCGGAGCGCGGGGGCAATCTGAGCAGTTCTTC.

V and J are TRBV7-2 and TRBJ2-3; TRBD2 matches 8 bases. The CDR3 consists of 16 residues. The V and J ends lost 6 bases and 0 bases, in that order; junction bases with no gene match: 8. The V gene's germline CDR1 is SGHTA and CDR2 FQGNSA. CDR3 residues: CASSYQLAESTDTQYF. The DNA of the CDR3 is TGTGCCAGCAGTTACCAACTAGCGGAAAGCACAGATACGCAGTATTTT.

The chain is built from TRBV7-3 and TRBJ1-1, with D unclear. Per germline, CDR1 SGHTA and CDR2 FQGTGA. The V and J ends lost 4 bases and 7 bases respectively, with 13 bases between them. The CDR3 spans 13 residues. This CDR3 is CASSYPVRSEAFF. The CDR3 coding sequence is TGTGCCAGCAGCTATCCAGTCAGGAGTGAAGCTTTCTTT.

As to this clonotype: A read error may account for a junction end that differs from germline. The V call is TRBV9, the J call TRBJ2-7, with D hard to call. The CDR3 has 14 amino acids. Germline values: CDR1 SGDLS, CDR2 YYNGEE. In nucleotides, the CDR3 is TGCGCCAGCAGCTTGACCCCGATCTCCACCGAGCAGTACTTC. It translates to CASSLTPISTEQYF.

Note on this clonotype: At one end, the junction sequence differs from germline, possibly due to a read error. This chain connects TRBV2 to TRBJ1-5; TRBD1 is a possible D gene (5 bases). This CDR3 has 15 residues. CDR1 is SNHLY and CDR2 is FYNNEI in the germline V gene. The CDR3 region has the DNA TGTGCCAGCGGCGTCGGGACCGCCCGAAATCAGTCCCATCATTTT. It codes for CASGVGTARNQSHHF.

A word on this clonotype: Germline is not matched at one junction end, which may reflect a read error. J is TRBJ2-1 and V is TRBV7-2, with 9 positions matching TRBD1. Looked up from germline, CDR1 is SGHTA and CDR2 is FQGNSA. The CDR3 sequence is 16 residues long. CDR3 sequence (DNA): TGTGCCAGCAGCTTGACAGGGGGAACCGACCATGATGACCAGTTCTTC. Amino acid sequence: CASSLTGGTDHDDQFF.

Concerning this clonotype itself: One end of the junction varies from germline; a read error may be responsible. The chain couples TRBV7-6 to TRBJ2-3; 7 bases agree with TRBD1. Per germline, CDR1 SGHVS and CDR2 FNYEAQ. The CDR3 extends over 14 amino acids. CDR3 sequence reads: CASSSGDSSPRQTF. The CDR3 region has the DNA TGTGCCAGCAGCTCCGGGGACAGTTCTCCAAGACAGACCTTT. Variable domain in full (rest from reference TRBV7-6 and TRBJ2-3): GAGVSQSPRYKVTKRGQDVALRCDPISGHVSLYWYRQALGQGPEFLTYFNYEAQQDKSGLPNDRFSAERPEGSISTLTIQRTEQRDSAMYRCASSSGDSSPRQTFGPGTRLTVL.

The CDR3 protein is CASSFSPSGGTDTQYF. The CDR3 region has the DNA TGTGCCAGCAGCTTCAGTCCTAGCGGGGGCACAGATACGCAGTATTTT. The chain has TRBV11-1 and TRBJ2-3, with 9 bases aligning to TRBD2. The CDR3 length is 16 residues. Unmatched junction bases numbered 5, after V lost 3 bases and J lost 1 base. Germline-derived CDR1 and CDR2 are SGHAT and FQDESV (reference sequence).

The chain is built from TRBV2 and TRBJ2-3; 8 bases are a match to TRBD2. In germline, CDR1 is SNHLY, CDR2 FYNNEI. After removal of 7 bases from V and 10 bases from J, the junction contained 10 bases not matched to a gene. The CDR3 runs 13 residues. CDR3 DNA sequence: TGTGCCAGCACCGACGGGGGGGCACATGCGCAGTATTTT. This sequence encodes CASTDGGAHAQYF.

As regards this clonotype: A read error may produce the germline difference seen at one junction end. This rearrangement joins TRBV7-9 to TRBJ2-3; possibly TRBD1 for D (5 bases). This CDR3 has 15 residues. The germline V gene has CDR1 SEHNR and CDR2 FQNEAQ (reference sequence). DNA of the CDR3: TGTGCCAGCAGTTTTCCATGGGGCGGCGCAGATACTCAGTATTTT. Its protein is CASSFPWGGADTQYF.

V and J are TRBV12-3 or TRBV12-4 and TRBJ2-5; D is uncertain. The CDR3 runs 13 residues. V lost 6 bases and J lost 7, with 15 bases in between. CDR3 protein: CASSFRLKGTQYF. The CDR3 nucleotides are TGTGCCAGCAGCTTCCGACTGAAAGGGACCCAGTACTTC.

On this clonotype itself: Germline is not matched at one junction end, which may reflect a read error. The rearrangement joins TRBV7-3 to TRBJ1-5, with D uncertain. Looked up from germline, CDR1 is SGHTA and CDR2 is FQGTGA. This CDR3 has 13 residues. The CDR3 region has the DNA TGCGCCAGCAGTTTAAATAGCAATCCCCCCCGGCATTTT. Protein: CASSLNSNPPRHF.

The rearrangement joins TRBV11-2 to TRBJ1-2, with D perhaps matching TRBD1 (5 bases). The CDR3 has 19 residues. Trimming pared 4 bases from V and 0 bases from J, leaving 24 bases between. CDR1 SGHAT and CDR2 FQNNGV come from the germline V gene. CDR3 nucleotides: TGTGCCAGCAGCTGGGGGGGGGGGTGGGAGTATTCGGCTAACTATGGCTACACCTTC. Protein product: CASSWGGGWEYSANYGYTF.

The rearrangement joins TRBV9 to TRBJ2-7, with D maybe TRBD2 (5 bases). In germline, CDR1 is SGDLS, CDR2 YYNGEE. The CDR3 extends over 15 amino acids. The V and J ends lost 0 bases and 0 bases respectively, with 10 bases between them. As DNA, the CDR3 is TGTGCCAGCAGCGTAGCAAGCGGAGACTCCTACGAGCAGTACTTC. Translating gives CASSVASGDSYEQYF.

This chain uses TRBV5-1 with TRBJ2-3; D is unresolved. Germline V gives CDR1 SGHRS, CDR2 YFSETQ. V lost 7 bases and J lost 9, with 18 bases in between. The CDR3 runs to 13 residues. The CDR3 spells CASGDYSINTQYF. The CDR3 bases are TGCGCCAGCGGCGATTACAGCATCAACACGCAGTATTTT.

J is TRBJ2-1 and V is TRBV9; tentative D call: TRBD2 (6 bases). The CDR3 length is 12 residues. Trimming shortened V by 6 bases and J by 10 bases, and 14 bases separated the two germline ends. CDR1 is SGDLS, CDR2 YYNGEE, per germline. This CDR3 reads CASTDGGFEQFF. The DNA of the CDR3 is TGTGCCAGCACGGACGGGGGATTCGAGCAGTTCTTC. Filled out from reference TRBV9 and TRBJ2-1, the complete variable domain reads DSGVTQTPKHLITATGQRVTLRCSPRSGDLSVYWYQQSLDQGLQFLIQYYNGEERAKGNILERFSAQQFPDLHSELNLSSLELGDSALYFCASTDGGFEQFFGPGTRLTVL.

The chain combines TRBV9 with TRBJ1-4, with D uncertain. Germline V gene data show CDR1 as SGDLS and CDR2 as YYNGEE. The V end was cut by 5 bases, the J end by 8 bases, with 7 bases between. The CDR3 runs 11 residues. The DNA for the CDR3 is TGTGCCAGCAGTGTGGTGGAAAAACTGTTTTTT. Protein: CASSVVEKLFF.

About this clonotype itself: One end of the junction does not line up with germline, which may come from a read error. The V and J genes are TRBV7-3 and TRBJ2-3; D uncertain. Per germline, CDR1 SGHTA and CDR2 FQGTGA. The CDR3 contains 13 residues. As DNA, the CDR3 is TGTGCCAGCTGGAGAGAGGCCAACGCCATTGAACACTTT. Encoded protein: CASWREANAIEHF.

Of note for this clonotype: The CDR3 ends on some other residue instead of the conserved phenylalanine or tryptophan, so this is likely a read error. Because the CDR3's place on the DNA is in doubt, the DNA is left out and the CDR3 is given as listed by TCRdb. V gene TRBV7-3 combines with J gene TRBJ1-2. Germline assignment: CDR1 SGHTA and CDR2 FQGTGA. The CDR3 region is 12 residues in length, termini included. Here the CDR3 reads CASSPAEGGYTH.

With respect to this clonotype: Germline and junction disagree at one end, which may indicate a read error. The chain links TRBV7-8 to TRBJ2-7; D tentatively reads TRBD1 or TRBD2 (7 bases each). There are 14 residues in the CDR3. Per the germline V gene, CDR1 is SGHVS and CDR2 is FQNEAQ. The CDR3 nucleotides read TGTGCCAGCAAGTTCGCAGGGGGGGACTACGCGCAGTACTTC. Amino acids: CASKFAGGDYAQYF.